This T cell receptor (beta chain) was recorded in a study of glioma-infiltrating T cells. Study-level points and caveats: Very few CDR3 sequences were shared between tissue and blood.

The iRepertoire nested amplicon-rescue multiplex PCR amplified TCR alpha and beta CDR3s from RNA. Tissue mRNA or PBMC total RNA, about 90-450 ng, went into one-step reverse transcription and amplification. TCRdb redid the calling of the multiplex PCR reads with MiXCR, one entry per CDR3 protein. The sample yields about 190,000 distinct CDR3 sequences, about 31% seen once. A remark on this clonotype: The antigen is not known. Germline is not matched at one junction end, which may reflect a read error.

Sequenced input: glioma tissue, nonneoplastic brain tissue, or PBMCs (not recorded which). This TCR derives from a human donor with low-grade glioma or glioblastoma, undergoing nonglioma brain surgery, or in good health (not recorded which).

The CDR3 DNA follows: TGTGCCAGCAGCGTGACTAGCAGTCAAGGGACCCAGTACTTC. Encoded protein: CASSVTSSQGTQYF. The chain uses TRBV7-6 and TRBJ2-5; 7 nucleotides line up with TRBD2. This CDR3 spans 14 amino acids. Germline-derived CDR1 and CDR2 are SGHVS and FNYEAQ.